This T cell receptor beta chain was identified in a study of CD8+CD57+ T cells in acquired aplastic anemia. Across the study: DNA per sorted CD4+ or CD8+ sample ranged about 0.17 to 27.4 ug, averaging around 3.1 ug.

V was clipped by 5 bases and J by 1 base, with 11 bases between them. This CDR3 region has 13 residues. Germline lookup yields CDR1 DFQATT and CDR2 SNEGSKA (reference sequence). The study profiled TCR beta VDJ and CDR3 using genomic DNA as template. One entry per CDR3 protein results from TCRdb running MiXCR on the reads. The data contain about 160,000 distinct CDR3 sequences, 65% to 75% of them seen just once; the ten biggest clones take up around 45%. Before being chosen for sequencing, patients had shown CD8+CD57+ cell expansion by flow cytometry. No patient had been given any therapy when blood was sampled.

The chain is built from TRBV20-1 and TRBJ2-5, with D uncertain. This sequence was found in a human donor with aplastic anemia. The sequenced material came from sorted CD4+, CD8+, or CD8+CD57+ T cells (not recorded which) from PBMCs. CDR3 sequence: CSAPAATQETQYF. DNA for the CDR3: TGCAGTGCTCCCGCGGCCACCCAAGAGACCCAGTACTTC.